This T cell receptor beta chain was observed in a study of blood T cell repertoires in COVID-19. Across the study: The samples span acute and convalescent COVID-19 from the United States, Italy and Spain.

Germline V CDR1 and CDR2: MNHEY, SVGAGI. V lost 7 bases and J lost 3, with 9 bases in between. The CDR3 spans 12 residues. Here immunoSEQ multiplex PCR was the method, and the copy in TCRdb shows in-frame clones only, minus some. The sample contains approximately 240,000 clones, just over 90% of which appear only once. Recovery among Cohort 3 donors was established by two negative PCRs, clearance, or symptom resolution. This TCR was recovered from a woman under 30 who had recovered from COVID-19. This chain uses TRBV6-5 with TRBJ2-5; D not certain. The specimen sequenced was PBMCs or T cells enriched from blood (not recorded which). The CDR3 sequence: CASMSQKETQYF. In DNA form, the CDR3 reads TGTGCCAGCATGTCGCAGAAAGAGACCCAGTACTTC.